The 23 T cell receptor beta chains given below trace back to one sample, sequenced in a study of blood T cell repertoires in COVID-19. Assay: immunoSEQ multiplex PCR; the TCRdb copy retains only in-frame clones and omits some. The sample yields fewer than 300,000 clones, 75% to 90% seen once. Sequencing was done on a sample of peripheral blood. These receptors all come from a human donor in a cohort sampled during active COVID-19.

The chain employs TRBV7-8 and TRBJ2-3; 12 bases fit TRBD2. From germline, CDR1 is SGHVS and CDR2 FQNEAQ. V gave up 6 bases and J gave up 0 bases; unmatched junction bases: 7. CDR3 length: 17 residues. CDR3 in DNA: TGTGCCAGCAGACCAACTAGCGGGGGGTCTAGCACAGATACGCAGTATTTT. As protein: CASRPTSGGSSTDTQYF.

The table lists this clone with a count of one. The chain links TRBV4-2 to TRBJ1-2; TRBD1 matches at 9 bases. From germline, CDR1 is LGHNA and CDR2 YNFKEQ. With V trimmed by 3 bases and J by 7 bases, 12 bases remained unmatched. The CDR3 is 16 amino acids. Here the CDR3 reads CASSHAGTGKGGGYTF. The CDR3 DNA follows: TGTGCCAGCAGCCATGCCGGGACAGGGAAAGGTGGTGGCTACACCTTC.

This chain's CDR3 is CASSAEGTGTYNEQFF. CDR3 sequence (DNA): TGCGCCAGCAGTGCAGAAGGGACAGGGACCTACAATGAGCAGTTCTTC. This chain uses TRBV10-1 with TRBJ2-1; 9 bases line up with TRBD1. The germline V gene encodes CDR1 WNHNN and CDR2 SYGVQD (reference sequence). The CDR3 covers 16 residues. The V and J ends lost 4 bases and 2 bases, in that order; junction bases with no gene match: 6.

The chain has TRBV19 and TRBJ2-2; D is unclear. The CDR3 runs to 14 residues. Trimming shortened V by 1 base and J by 1 base, and 4 bases separated the two germline ends. Germline V gene lookup returns CDR1 LNHDA and CDR2 SQIVND (reference sequence). This chain's CDR3 is CASSIGRNTGELFF. CDR3 DNA: TGTGCCAGTAGTATAGGCAGGAACACCGGGGAGCTGTTTTTT.

CDR3: CASSEALAGADTQYF. The CDR3 DNA reads TGTGCCAGCAGTGAAGCACTAGCGGGGGCAGATACGCAGTATTTT. This chain connects TRBV6-1 to TRBJ2-3; 11 bases are shared with TRBD2. Germline loops: CDR1 MNHNS, CDR2 SASEGT. The CDR3 spans 15 residues. V lost 0 bases to trimming and J lost 4 bases; unmatched junction nucleotides: 0.

The chain's CDR3 is CASSDRGEAFF. The DNA for the CDR3 is TGTGCCAGTTCGGACAGGGGTGAAGCTTTCTTT. This sequence joins TRBV19 and TRBJ1-1; 9 positions agree with TRBD1. V shed 8 bases and J 7 bases; nucleotides not matched to a gene: 2. The CDR3 totals 11 residues. CDR1 is LNHDA and CDR2 is SQIVND in the germline V gene (reference sequence). Together with reference TRBV19 and TRBJ1-1, the CDR3 gives the full variable domain: DGGITQSPKYLFRKEGQNVTLSCEQNLNHDAMYWYRQDPGQGLRLIYYSQIVNDFQKGDIAEGYSVSREKKESFPLTVTSAQKNPTAFYLCASSDRGEAFFGQGTRLTVV.

V is TRBV9 and J is TRBJ2-7; weak D call: TRBD1 (6 bases). CDR1 and CDR2 from the germline V gene are SGDLS and YYNGEE. V gave up 0 bases and J gave up 7 bases, with 11 bases separating them. The CDR3 loop spans 13 amino acids. For the CDR3, the DNA is TGTGCCAGCAGCGTAGCAGGGGCCGGAGAGCAGTACTTC. Translation gives CASSVAGAGEQYF.

The genes are TRBV7-9 and TRBJ1-2; no reliable D call. V was pared by 6 bases and J by 8 bases, with 13 bases between. Germline V gene data show CDR1 as SEHNR and CDR2 as FQNEAQ (reference sequence). There are 12 residues in the CDR3. The CDR3 here is CASRETTGGYTF. The CDR3 nucleotides read TGTGCCAGCAGGGAAACAACGGGAGGCTACACCTTC.

The CDR3 nucleotides read TGTGCCACCAGTGATAGGGACAGTTCCGAGCAGTACTTC. This gives the protein CATSDRDSSEQYF. The chain links TRBV24-1 to TRBJ2-7; 7 nucleotides align to TRBD1. The CDR3 has 13 amino acids. Germline values: CDR1 KGHDR, CDR2 SFDVKD. V shed 3 bases and J 6 bases; nucleotides not matched to a gene: 4.

The chain combines TRBV18 with TRBJ1-3, with D possibly being TRBD1 (6 bases). This CDR3 spans 16 amino acids. CDR1 and CDR2 from the germline V gene are KGHSH and LQKENI. With 3 bases removed from V and 0 bases from J, the gap between germline ends came to 12 bases. CDR3 in amino acids: CASSPKQGNSGNTIYF. CDR3 DNA sequence: TGTGCCAGCTCACCGAAGCAGGGGAACTCTGGAAACACCATATATTTT.

The rearrangement joins TRBV20-1 to TRBJ2-7, with 8 bases identical to TRBD2. This CDR3 has 14 residues. J gave up 1 base and V 3 bases, and 5 bases lay outside the gene matches. Germline V gene lookup returns CDR1 DFQATT and CDR2 SNEGSKA (reference sequence). Here the CDR3 reads CSASLREDSYEQYF. DNA of the CDR3: TGCAGTGCTAGTTTGCGGGAGGATTCCTACGAGCAGTACTTC.

This chain uses TRBV9 with TRBJ2-1; perhaps TRBD2 as D (6 bases). This CDR3 contains 14 residues. The germline V gene has CDR1 SGDLS and CDR2 YYNGEE. V lost 0 bases to trimming and J lost 8 bases, with 12 bases between them. CDR3 protein: CASSVEVADDEQFF. CDR3 DNA: TGTGCCAGCAGCGTAGAGGTAGCGGACGATGAGCAGTTCTTC.

The chain has TRBV23-1 and TRBJ2-5; 10 positions agree with TRBD2. TRBV23-1 is assigned to the ORF class and has an uncertain function. The length of the CDR3 is 16 residues. After removal of 6 bases from V and 1 base from J, the junction contained 8 bases not matched to a gene. The DNA of the CDR3 is TGCGCCAGCAGCCCAAGCGGGAGGGTCGTCCAAGAGACCCAGTACTTC. Translating gives CASSPSGRVVQETQYF.

The CDR3 is CASSQASTDTQYF. Written as DNA, the CDR3 is TGTGCCAGCAGCCAAGCTAGCACAGATACGCAGTATTTT. The V gene is TRBV3-1 (or the pseudogene TRBV3-2), the J gene TRBJ2-3; unclear D gene. Germline CDR1 and CDR2: LGHDT and YNNKEL (reference sequence). The CDR3 is 13 amino acids. With 1 base removed from V and 0 bases from J, the gap between germline ends came to 2 bases.

The chain links TRBV2 to TRBJ2-7; 8 nucleotides match TRBD2. The germline V gene has CDR1 SNHLY and CDR2 FYNNEI. The CDR3 is made up of 16 amino acids. V lost 3 bases and J lost 7; bases outside the gene matches: 14. The CDR3 here is CASSERGAGVPSEQYF. DNA for the CDR3: TGTGCCAGCAGTGAGAGGGGAGCGGGAGTTCCTTCAGAGCAGTACTTC.

This clone has just a few counts. V and J are TRBV3-1 (or the pseudogene TRBV3-2) and TRBJ2-7, with a weak D call TRBD1 (6 bases). This CDR3 contains 14 residues. V was shortened by 4 bases and J by 2 bases, with 12 bases between the two germline ends. Germline assignment: CDR1 LGHDT and CDR2 YNNKEL (reference sequence). Here the CDR3 DNA reads TGTGCCAGCAGCCCAGGGGTGGGGACCTACGAGCAGTACTTC. Amino acid sequence: CASSPGVGTYEQYF.

This clone appeared a few times. CDR3: CASSPLDGVENTEAFF. CDR3 DNA sequence: TGTGCCAGCAGTCCTTTAGACGGGGTGGAGAACACTGAAGCTTTCTTT. This chain uses TRBV27 with TRBJ1-1; D gene ambiguous. The CDR3 has 16 amino acids. Per the germline V gene, CDR1 is MNHEY and CDR2 is SMNVEV (reference sequence). The V gene lost 5 bases and the J gene lost 1 base, with 17 bases spanning the gap.

The V and J genes are TRBV5-6 and TRBJ1-2; tentative D call: TRBD1 (6 bases). CDR3 length: 11 amino acids. The germline CDR1 and CDR2 sequences are SGHDT and YYEEEE. V gave up 4 bases and J gave up 8 bases, with 9 bases separating them. Here the CDR3 DNA reads TGTGCCAGCAGCAAACAGGGCGGCTACACCTTC. The encoded protein is CASSKQGGYTF.

The J gene is TRBJ2-1, the V gene TRBV19; the match to TRBD2 covers 11 bases. This CDR3 spans 17 amino acids. Germline V gene lookup returns CDR1 LNHDA and CDR2 SQIVND (reference sequence). J lost 1 base, V lost 9 bases, and 11 bases had no gene match. CDR3 loop: CASRTGTSGGSYNEQFF. Written as DNA, the CDR3 is TGTGCCAGCCGAACCGGGACTAGCGGAGGTTCCTACAATGAGCAGTTCTTC.

V gene TRBV11-1 combines with J gene TRBJ2-5; the D gene is possibly TRBD2 (7 bases). The CDR3 spans 16 residues. The germline V and J ends were trimmed by 1 base and 3 bases, with 15 bases remaining between them. Germline V gene lookup returns CDR1 SGHAT and CDR2 FQDESV (reference sequence). The CDR3 DNA is TGTGCCAGCAGCTTAGGGGGGGGCCTTAAGGAAGAGACCCAGTACTTC. It translates to CASSLGGGLKEETQYF.

The rearrangement links TRBV5-1 to TRBJ2-7, with 14 bases that match TRBD2. From germline, CDR1 is SGHRS and CDR2 YFSETQ. CDR3 size: 15 residues. J gave up 9 bases and V 6 bases, and 11 bases lay outside the gene matches. The CDR3 spells CASTFGTSGRDRQYF. The CDR3 DNA sequence: TGCGCCAGCACATTCGGGACTAGCGGGAGAGATAGGCAGTACTTC.

CDR3 amino acids: CASSPRQVNQPQHF. The CDR3 coding sequence is TGTGCCAGCAGTCCCAGACAGGTCAACCAGCCCCAGCATTTT. The chain joins TRBV6-5 to TRBJ1-5, with D tentatively TRBD1 (6 bases). There are 14 residues in the CDR3. Germline-derived CDR1 and CDR2 are MNHEY and SVGAGI. V lost 5 bases, J lost 7 bases, and 15 bases lay in between.

The chain recombines TRBV2 with TRBJ1-5; 10 bases align to TRBD1. Germline-derived CDR1 and CDR2 are SNHLY and FYNNEI. The CDR3 is 15 amino acids. Trimming took 6 bases from V and 4 from J; bases not matched to a gene: 6. The CDR3 DNA follows: TGTGCCAGCAGAGATGACAGGGGGCGTAATCAGCCCCAGCATTTT. It encodes CASRDDRGRNQPQHF.